Below, 20 T cell receptor beta chains from the same sample are listed, as sequenced in a study of regulatory T cells in long-lasting Graves disease. Sequencing libraries for TCR beta were prepared with iRepertoire HTBI primers and Arm-PCR of CDR3 regions. Using its own MiXCR run on the multiplex PCR reads, TCRdb lists one record per CDR3 protein. The sample lists fewer than 450,000 distinct CDR3 sequences; 23% were seen once. The time point here: persistent/refractory GD, antithyroid drugs over 5 years with positive TRAb. Scientists built the TCR library using RNA that was extracted from PBMCs. The specimen was peripheral blood mononuclear cells (PBMCs), collected when the disease was refractory, from a patient treated with antithyroid drugs. The source of these receptors is a female donor with Graves disease.

In this sample, this clonotype turned up many times. The V and J genes are TRBV28 and TRBJ1-6; TRBD1 aligns across 7 bases. J was trimmed by 8 bases and V by 7 bases; bases with no gene match: 5. This CDR3 is 13 amino acids long. Germline CDR1 and CDR2: MDHEN and SYDVKM. The CDR3 DNA is TGTGCCAGCACCAGGGGGGCAGATTCACCCCTCCACTTT. Amino acid sequence: CASTRGADSPLHF.

At least ten counts were recorded for this clonotype. The rearrangement uses TRBV28 and TRBJ2-7; maybe TRBD2 (5 bases). This CDR3 is built from 15 residues. Trimming shortened V by 6 bases and J by 4 bases, and 19 bases separated the two germline ends. CDR1 is MDHEN and CDR2 is SYDVKM in the germline V gene. DNA of the CDR3: TGTGCCAGCAGCTTCATACGGGAACTCCGGTACGAGCAGTACTTC. It codes for CASSFIRELRYEQYF. Complete variable domain (other parts from reference TRBV28 and TRBJ2-7): DVKVTQSSRYLVKRTGEKVFLECVQDMDHENMFWYRQDPGLGLRLIYFSYDVKMKEKGDIPEGYSVSREKKERFSLILESASTNQTSMYLCASSFIRELRYEQYFGPGTRLTVT.

This clonotype was detected once. The chain employs TRBV12-3 or TRBV12-4 and TRBJ2-1, with 10 bases identical to TRBD2. Losses at the gene ends were 3 bases for V and 5 bases for J; bases not matched to a gene: 10. The CDR3 runs to 17 residues. CDR3 DNA sequence: TGTGCCAGCAGTTTGGGTCTAGGACTAGCGGTTGACAATGAGCAGTTCTTC. Translating it yields CASSLGLGLAVDNEQFF.

This chain joins TRBV9 and TRBJ1-1, with D hard to call. Trimming pared 0 bases from V and 8 bases from J, leaving 8 bases between. The length of the CDR3 is 12 residues. The germline V gene encodes CDR1 SGDLS and CDR2 YYNGEE. The CDR3 here is CASSVVEAEAFF. DNA of the CDR3: TGTGCCAGCAGCGTAGTTGAGGCCGAAGCTTTCTTT.

The rearrangement links TRBV5-6 to TRBJ2-2; 10 nucleotides agree with TRBD2. Germline CDR1 is SGHDT and CDR2 is YYEEEE. CDR3 length equals 16 residues. Trimming removed 0 bases from V and 7 bases from J; junction bases left unmatched: 6. CDR3 residues: CASSLGLAGDYGELFF. CDR3 DNA: TGTGCCAGCAGCTTGGGGCTAGCGGGAGACTACGGGGAGCTGTTTTTT. The complete variable domain, with remaining parts taken from reference TRBV5-6 and TRBJ2-2, reads DAGVTQSPTHLIKTRGQQVTLRCSPKSGHDTVSWYQQALGQGPQFIFQYYEEEERQRGNFPDRFSGHQFPNYSSELNVNALLLGDSALYLCASSLGLAGDYGELFFGEGSRLTVL.

The CDR3: CASSQEGQGVEAFF. The CDR3 DNA reads as TGCGCCAGCAGCCAAGAGGGACAGGGAGTTGAAGCTTTCTTT. The J gene is TRBJ1-1, the V gene TRBV5-1, with TRBD1 identical over 9 bases. V trimming: 4 bases; J trimming: 7 bases; junction bases outside the gene matches: 8. Looked up from germline, CDR1 is SGHRS and CDR2 is YFSETQ. The CDR3 length is 14 residues.

This clonotype was counted between two and nine times. The chain couples TRBV19 to TRBJ2-5; possible D gene TRBD2, 7 bases. The CDR3 length is 15 residues. CDR1 is LNHDA, CDR2 SQIVND, per germline (reference sequence). V was trimmed by 5 bases and J by 5 bases, leaving 18 bases between them. CDR3 sequence reads: CASSPLAEGGETQYF. CDR3 nucleotides: TGTGCCAGTAGTCCCCTTGCGGAGGGGGGGGAGACCCAGTACTTC.

There are many counts of this clonotype. The CDR3 sequence is CSARWGTSHEQYF. In nucleotides, the CDR3 is TGCAGTGCTAGATGGGGGACTAGTCACGAGCAGTACTTC. The chain is built from TRBV20-1 and TRBJ2-7; TRBD2 agrees at 8 bases. Per germline, CDR1 DFQATT and CDR2 SNEGSKA (reference sequence). This CDR3 is 13 amino acids long. V was clipped by 2 bases and J by 5 bases; unmatched bases: 5.

The J gene is TRBJ1-2, the V gene TRBV2; the D is unclear. CDR3 length: 16 residues. V dropped 2 bases and J dropped 4 bases, with 17 bases sitting between them. From germline, CDR1 is SNHLY and CDR2 FYNNEI. The CDR3 bases are TGTGCCAGCAGTGAATTTATAGGGAAGAGTTTCTATGGCTACACCTTC. Its protein product is CASSEFIGKSFYGYTF.

The sample holds many counts of this clonotype. The chain has TRBV12-3 or TRBV12-4 and TRBJ2-7, with 7 bases identical to TRBD1. The CDR3 contains 13 residues. V lost 2 bases, J lost 4 bases, and 2 bases stayed unmatched. CDR3 in DNA: TGTGCCAGCAGTTTATACAGGGGTTACGAGCAGTACTTC. This codes for CASSLYRGYEQYF.

Only one count was recorded for this clonotype. The chain couples TRBV2 to TRBJ1-4; 7 nucleotides match TRBD1. Trimming cost V 5 bases and J 4 bases; bases outside gene matches: 7. Germline lookup yields CDR1 SNHLY and CDR2 FYNNEI. The length of the CDR3 is 15 residues. The CDR3 is CASSWDGTDNEKLFF. The CDR3 DNA is TGTGCCAGCAGTTGGGACGGGACAGATAATGAAAAACTGTTTTTT.

The rearrangement links TRBV29-1 to TRBJ1-2; D may be TRBD1 (5 bases). The germline V and J ends were trimmed by 6 bases and 3 bases, with 5 bases remaining between them. The CDR3 runs to 10 residues. Germline V gives CDR1 SQVTM, CDR2 ANQGSEA. The CDR3 reads CSVRDYGYTF. In DNA, the CDR3 is TGCAGCGTCAGGGACTATGGCTACACCTTC.

The rearrangement uses TRBV20-1 and TRBJ1-5; 11 bases line up with TRBD1. CDR1 DFQATT and CDR2 SNEGSKA come from the germline V gene (reference sequence). Unmatched junction bases numbered 10, after V lost 6 bases and J lost 6 bases. The length of the CDR3 is 15 residues. The CDR3 bases are TGCAGTGCCGTTTCCGGGACAGGGGGATCTCAGCCCCAGCATTTT. It encodes CSAVSGTGGSQPQHF.

This clonotype was picked up many times. V usage is TRBV7-9 and J usage is TRBJ2-5, with TRBD2 identical over 13 bases. The CDR3 is 16 residues long. J lost 5 bases, V lost 6 bases, and 9 bases had no gene match. The germline gives CDR1 SEHNR, CDR2 FQNEAQ (reference sequence). The CDR3 DNA sequence: TGTGCCAGCAGTCGGACTAGCGGGGGACCCCCGGAGACCCAGTACTTC. It yields the protein CASSRTSGGPPETQYF. The full variable domain, completed using reference TRBV7-9 and TRBJ2-5, is DTGVSQNPRHKITKRGQNVTFRCDPISEHNRLYWYRQTLGQGPEFLTYFQNEAQLEKSRLLSDRFSAERPKGSFSTLEIQRTEQGDSAMYLCASSRTSGGPPETQYFGPGTRLLVL.

There are many counts of this clonotype. This chain connects TRBV9 to TRBJ1-1; TRBD1 aligns across 7 bases. V dropped 0 bases and J dropped 3; count of bases not matched to a gene: 8. This CDR3 is built from 16 residues. CDR1 SGDLS and CDR2 YYNGEE come from the germline V gene. As DNA, the CDR3 is TGTGCCAGCAGCGTAGGAGAGGGGGCTCTTGACACTGAAGCTTTCTTT. It translates to CASSVGEGALDTEAFF.

The CDR3: CASSSPGRKSSYEQYF. In DNA, the CDR3 is TGTGCCAGCAGTTCACCGGGACGGAAGAGCTCCTACGAGCAGTACTTC. V is TRBV27 and J is TRBJ2-7; the D gene could be TRBD1 or TRBD2 (5 bases each). The CDR3 is made up of 16 amino acids. Germline CDR1 is MNHEY and CDR2 is SMNVEV (reference sequence). Between the trimmed V and J ends, which lost 4 bases and 0 bases, there was a span of 16 bases.

The genes are TRBV19 and TRBJ2-7; TRBD2 might be the D (5 bases). V lost 5 bases and J 5 bases, leaving 16 bases between the germline ends. The CDR3 is made up of 14 amino acids. Per germline, CDR1 LNHDA and CDR2 SQIVND (reference sequence). Here the CDR3 DNA reads TGTGCCAGTAGTCCAGGTGAAGGGCGGGACGAGCAGTACTTC. Its translation is CASSPGEGRDEQYF. Using reference TRBV19 and TRBJ2-7 for the parts outside the CDR3, the full variable domain is DGGITQSPKYLFRKEGQNVTLSCEQNLNHDAMYWYRQDPGQGLRLIYYSQIVNDFQKGDIAEGYSVSREKKESFPLTVTSAQKNPTAFYLCASSPGEGRDEQYFGPGTRLTVT.

The CDR3 loop is CSAEAEPNRGAANYGYTF. CDR3 sequence (DNA): TGCAGTGCTGAGGCCGAGCCGAACAGGGGGGCAGCTAACTATGGCTACACCTTC. The chain recombines TRBV20-1 with TRBJ1-2; 8 bases line up with TRBD1. Germline lookup yields CDR1 DFQATT and CDR2 SNEGSKA (reference sequence). V shed 5 bases, J shed 0 bases, and the junction held 17 bases outside the gene matches. CDR3 length equals 18 residues.

The table lists this clonotype with many counts. V is TRBV29-1 and J is TRBJ1-1; D unclear. The CDR3 totals 15 residues. Trimming shortened V by 0 bases and J by 1 base, and 12 bases separated the two germline ends. Germline CDR1 reads SQVTM; CDR2 reads ANQGSEA. CDR3 residues: CSVEEIGLSNTEAFF. As DNA, the CDR3 is TGCAGCGTTGAAGAAATTGGACTCTCGAACACTGAAGCTTTCTTT.

This clonotype showed up many times. This CDR3 reads CATSRDQRSKFF. CDR3 nucleotides: TGTGCCACCAGCAGAGACCAACGTTCAAAGTTCTTC. The chain combines TRBV15 with TRBJ2-1; D is unresolved. CDR3 length: 12 amino acids. Germline lookup yields CDR1 LNHNV and CDR2 YYDKDF (reference sequence). Trimming stripped 0 bases from V and 14 bases from J, with 11 bases between.